This TCR beta chain was sequenced during a study of cytomegalovirus exposure and HLA in healthy donors. This clone was detected only a few times. Antigen unknown. CDR1 SGDLS and CDR2 YYNGEE come from the germline V gene. There are 16 residues in the CDR3. J gave up 2 bases and V 2 bases, and 6 bases lay outside the gene matches. Study-wide results and caveats: Later work found that TCR association rates differed between HLA loci; DRB1 had the most and HLA-C the fewest. Prior analysis indicated that the majority of TCR beta V segments exhibited productivity approximately 90% or approximately 30% of the time. Confirmation in vitro established that a few CMV-associated chains were specific for CMV antigens.

It was with 60 Vbeta and 13 Jbeta primers that the PCR ran. The protocol was immunoSEQ multiplex PCR, while the TCRdb copy is restricted to in-frame clones and leaves out a portion. The sample shows just under 80,000 clones, 60% to 85% of them seen only once. The rearrangement joins TRBV9 to TRBJ2-1; 8 nucleotides line up with TRBD2. Sequencing input: PBMCs. The clonotype comes from a man aged 35-49 years in good health and CMV-seronegative. The DNA for the CDR3 is TGTGCCAGCAGCGTCCAGGGACTAGGGACCTACAATGAGCAGTTCTTC. Translation gives CASSVQGLGTYNEQFF.